This T cell receptor beta chain was obtained from a study of cytomegalovirus exposure and HLA in healthy donors. Likely unrecorded immune exposures existed in these nominally healthy donors. Amplification used 60 Vbeta primers and 13 Jbeta primers. TCRdb's table, derived via immunoSEQ multiplex PCR, lists solely in-frame clones and lacks some. The repertoire holds 120,000 to 150,000 clones, with 73% as singletons. The ends were cut back, 1 base at V and 0 bases at J, with 13 bases in the middle. This CDR3 is built from 16 residues. Looked up from germline, CDR1 is LGHNA and CDR2 is YNFKEQ. Sequenced input: PBMCs. The gene calls are TRBV4-2 and TRBJ2-7; D uncertain. This clonotype was obtained from a human donor in good health. Here the CDR3 reads CASSQVDGGDSYEQYF. CDR3 coding DNA: TGTGCCAGCAGCCAAGTAGATGGCGGTGACTCCTACGAGCAGTACTTC.